This T cell receptor beta chain was profiled in a study of blood T cells in healthy people across ages (dated by TCRdb to 2014 to 2015). About the study as a whole: Template switching captured roughly one uniquely barcoded TCR beta cDNA molecule per two T cells in model experiments. Using deep sequencing normalized with unique cDNA molecular identifiers, the study measured how TCR beta repertoire diversity changes with age. The study analyzed two additional independent replicas of 1 million unique cDNA reads from the same blood draw for two donors, one aged 18 to 30 and one aged 80 or older. To avoid experimental bias, donors of different ages were randomly spread across the sequencing lanes. Four age groups were formed from the donors: young (average roughly 15 years), middle-aged (less than 40), aged (approximately 60) and long-lived (less than 85). The study at large found these results: Total diversity estimates from one million sequenced T cells were considered lower bounds and underestimates. Observed TCR beta diversity correlated strongly with the percentage of naive T cells measured by flow cytometry. Bulk unsorted PBMC profiling prevented conclusive comparison of naive and antigen-experienced compartments. Because donor CMV infection status was unknown, age-related changes in expanded clonotypes were potentially confounded. Observed TCR beta diversity per million T cells fell roughly linearly with age, and a significant reduction was already apparent by age around 39. Compared with the aged group, the long-lived group had more naive CD4+ T cells, fewer expanded clones and increased TCR diversity, a pattern suggesting age selection.

This clonotype has ten or more counts. Its antigen is currently not known. One base away there is no much larger clone; base qualities are not given. Donors were about 36 systemically healthy Caucasian individuals from Russia aged roughly 6 to 90 years. Each donor gave approximately 9.4 milliliters of peripheral blood, drawn into EDTA-treated Vacutainer tubes. Ficoll-Paque density-gradient centrifugation was used to isolate PBMCs, with at least 6.5 million per sample. Total RNA, at least 6 micrograms per sample, was extracted from PBMCs with Trizol reagent. Naive CD45RAhigh/CD27high T cell percentages were measured by flow cytometry on a PBMC aliquot from every donor. Libraries were prepared through 5' RACE. Sequencing used an Illumina HiSeq 2500. A second roughly 7 to 11 cycle PCR used a sample-barcoded 5' primer and a J-beta primer mix. A unique molecular identifier was introduced onto each TCR beta cDNA molecule by a template-switch 5' adaptor carrying 12 random nucleotides. Each sample yielded at least 3 million CDR3-containing paired-end reads. First-strand cDNA synthesis was performed from all RNA using the Mint cDNA synthesis kit, with priming by a TRBC-specific oligonucleotide. All cDNA was treated with uracil-DNA glycosylase and then went through a first 18-cycle PCR with the universal primers M1SS and BC2_uni_R. The authors processed their data as follows. Each sample was normalized by randomly selecting 1 million high-quality reads, each carrying a distinct molecular identifier. Instead of being binned into consensus sequences, reads with shared molecular identifiers were discarded. CDR3 identification, clonotype clustering and error correction used MiTCR with a Q25 quality threshold and the strictest error-elimination algorithm. A nonparametric unseen species model using Euler transformation provided a lower-bound estimate of total TCR beta diversity. TCRdb reran the public reads through fastp at Q25 and MiXCR, keeping productive beta chains. A single entry per CDR3 protein holds the most common genes and DNA from its merged rows. TCRdb, rather than the study authors, made the V and J calls. Present in this sample are 790,000 or so distinct CDR3 sequences, about 42% of which were seen just once. Around 18% of the sample lies in the top ten.

The TCR originated in a man older than 75 in good health. The sequenced sample was blood.

The sequenced DNA: TGTGCCATCAGTGAGTCCGCTCAAAGGGGAGGCTACACCTTC. It translates to CAISESAQRGGYTF. The chain is assembled from TRBV10-3 and TRBJ1-2; tentative D gene TRBD1, with 5 bases matching. Per the germline V gene, ENHRY is the CDR1 and SYGVKD is the CDR2. V loses 0 bases of germline sequence and J loses 8 bases, and the interval between the two ends is 13 bases. From its cysteine to its phenylalanine, the CDR3 spans 14 amino acids. Only the CDR3 portion is preserved as DNA: 42 bases, with reading frame beginning at the first base.